This T cell receptor beta chain appears in the sequencing data of a study of blood T cell repertoires in COVID-19. Across the study: Specimens from acute and convalescent COVID-19 originated in the United States, Italy and Spain. The analysed material was cDNA or gDNA that came from T cells, B-cell-depleted T cells, or PBMCs.

Original data processing: Nucleated cell counts were estimated from reference gene primer amplification. TCRdb keeps only in-frame clones here, not all; method: immunoSEQ multiplex PCR. Clone size and the V and J calls come from that table; the DNA yielded D and trimming. The data show 130,000 to 150,000 clones, with around 90% seen just once and about 1.7% held by the top ten. In this sample, this clone turned up a few times. V dropped 5 bases and J dropped 4 bases, with 17 bases sitting between them. The CDR3 covers 14 residues. Per germline, CDR1 GTSNPN and CDR2 SVGIG (reference sequence). The clonotype originates from a woman in her 50s with acute or convalescent COVID-19. The material sequenced was peripheral blood. The chain is built from TRBV30 and TRBJ1-2, with D maybe TRBD1 (5 bases). In DNA form, the CDR3 reads TGTGCCTGGGAGAATAGGGGCGGAACCTATGGCTACACCTTC. Translation gives CAWENRGGTYGYTF. The full variable domain, in which reference TRBV30 and TRBJ1-2 provide the parts outside the CDR3, is SQTIHQWPATLVQPVGSPLSLECTVEGTSNPNLYWYRQAAGRGLQLLFYSVGIGQISSEVPQNLSASRPQDRQFILSSKKLLLSDSGFYLCAWENRGGTYGYTFGSGTRLTVV.